The rows below give T cell receptor beta chains drawn from one sample of a study of post-analysis software for immune sequencing data. Each CDR3 protein gets one entry after TCRdb re-called the PCR reads with MiXCR. Of roughly 600,000 distinct CDR3 sequences listed, 40% to 50% were seen once; the top ten hold roughly 1.7%. Sequencing was performed on blood. These receptors all come from a girl aged 5-17 years with multiple sclerosis. Each CDR3 is given with its conserved first and last residue. Fields, in order: J gene, V gene, D gene, clone size, CDR3 DNA, CDR3 protein. A D gene is named only where the DNA matches it firmly. Some rows have no size entry. The others give once, few or many, or a class for an expanded clone.

J gene: TRBJ2-5; V gene: TRBV12-3/TRBV12-4; D gene: -; clone size: -; CDR3 DNA: TGTGTCAGCAGTTTCCCGGGTGCGGAGACCCAGTACTTC; CDR3 protein: CVSSFPGAETQYF
J gene: TRBJ2-7; V gene: TRBV12-3/TRBV12-4; D gene: -; clone size: few; CDR3 DNA: TGTGCCAGCAGACAGGGTCGAGGCGAGCAGTACTTC; CDR3 protein: CASRQGRGEQYF
J gene: TRBJ2-7; V gene: TRBV12-3/TRBV12-4; D gene: -; clone size: few; CDR3 DNA: TGTGCCAGCAGCGAACAGGGATCCTACGAGCAGTACTTC; CDR3 protein: CASSEQGSYEQYF
J gene: TRBJ1-6; V gene: TRBV10-3; D gene: -; clone size: -; CDR3 DNA: TGTGCCATCAGTTTTTCCCAAAAGTCCCCCCTCCACTTT; CDR3 protein: CAISFSQKSPLHF
J gene: TRBJ2-5; V gene: TRBV3-1; D gene: -; clone size: -; CDR3 DNA: TGTGCCAGCAGCCAAGTCACAGGGACTGAAGAGACCCAGTACTTC; CDR3 protein: CASSQVTGTEETQYF
J gene: TRBJ2-1; V gene: TRBV29-1; D gene: -; clone size: -; CDR3 DNA: TGCAGCGTTGTCCAGCAGCACAGTGAGCAGTTCTTC; CDR3 protein: CSVVQQHSEQFF
J gene: TRBJ2-7; V gene: TRBV5-5; D gene: TRBD1; clone size: -; CDR3 DNA: TGTGCCAGCAGCTTGGCTACGGGACAGGGTTTCGAGCAGTACTTC; CDR3 protein: CASSLATGQGFEQYF
J gene: TRBJ1-4; V gene: TRBV20-1; D gene: -; clone size: few; CDR3 DNA: TGCAGTGCTGGTAGGGAAGGGAGTGAAAAACTGTTTTTT; CDR3 protein: CSAGREGSEKLFF
J gene: TRBJ1-2; V gene: TRBV7-9; D gene: TRBD1; clone size: few; CDR3 DNA: TGTGCCAGCAGCTCCCGTAGACAGGGGAAGACTAACTATGGCTACACCTTC; CDR3 protein: CASSSRRQGKTNYGYTF
J gene: TRBJ1-2; V gene: TRBV6-1; D gene: -; clone size: -; CDR3 DNA: TGTGCCAGCAGCCCTTGGGGGGACTATGGCTACACCTTC; CDR3 protein: CASSPWGDYGYTF
J gene: TRBJ2-4; V gene: TRBV7-2; D gene: -; clone size: -; CDR3 DNA: TGTGCCAGCAGCTTAGCGCCCCTGGCCAGTTTAGCCAAAAACATTCAGTACTTC; CDR3 protein: CASSLAPLASLAKNIQYF
J gene: TRBJ1-2; V gene: TRBV12-3/TRBV12-4; D gene: -; clone size: -; CDR3 DNA: TGTGCCAGCAGTACCCCAGGGCGTGACTATGGCTACACCTTC; CDR3 protein: CASSTPGRDYGYTF
J gene: TRBJ2-1; V gene: TRBV20-1; D gene: -; clone size: -; CDR3 DNA: TGCAGTGCTAGAGGCTACCCTCTAGGGAATGAGCAGTTCTTC; CDR3 protein: CSARGYPLGNEQFF
J gene: TRBJ1-5; V gene: TRBV6-4; D gene: TRBD1; clone size: -; CDR3 DNA: TGTGCCAGCAGTCGGACAGGGGGTCCCCTTAGCAATCAGCCCCAGCATTTT; CDR3 protein: CASSRTGGPLSNQPQHF
J gene: TRBJ1-1; V gene: TRBV6-1; D gene: -; clone size: -; CDR3 DNA: TGTGCCAGCAGTGAACGGCAGGGGAGCACTGAAGCTTTCTTT; CDR3 protein: CASSERQGSTEAFF